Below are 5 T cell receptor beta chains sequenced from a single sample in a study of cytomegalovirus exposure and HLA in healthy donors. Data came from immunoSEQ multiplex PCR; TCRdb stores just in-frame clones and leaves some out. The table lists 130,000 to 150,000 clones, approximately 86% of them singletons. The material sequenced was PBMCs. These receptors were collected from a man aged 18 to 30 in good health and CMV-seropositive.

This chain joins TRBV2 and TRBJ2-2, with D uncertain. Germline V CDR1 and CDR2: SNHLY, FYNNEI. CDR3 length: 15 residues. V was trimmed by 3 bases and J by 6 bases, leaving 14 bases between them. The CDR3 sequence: CASSEAFIGPGELFF. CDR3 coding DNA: TGTGCCAGCAGTGAGGCCTTCATTGGTCCCGGGGAGCTGTTTTTT.

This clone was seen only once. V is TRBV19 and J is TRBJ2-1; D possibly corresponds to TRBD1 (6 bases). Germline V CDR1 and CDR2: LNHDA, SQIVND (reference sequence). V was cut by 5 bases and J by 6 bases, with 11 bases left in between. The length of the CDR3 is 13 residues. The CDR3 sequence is CASSLTGPNEQFF. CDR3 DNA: TGTGCCAGTAGTTTGACAGGCCCCAATGAGCAGTTCTTC.

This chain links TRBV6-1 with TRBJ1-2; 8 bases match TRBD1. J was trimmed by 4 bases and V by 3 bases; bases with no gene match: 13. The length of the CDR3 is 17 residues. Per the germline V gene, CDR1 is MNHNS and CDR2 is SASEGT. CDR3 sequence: CASSDPSGTGGIYGYTF. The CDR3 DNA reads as TGTGCCAGCAGTGATCCTTCCGGGACAGGAGGTATCTATGGCTACACCTTC.

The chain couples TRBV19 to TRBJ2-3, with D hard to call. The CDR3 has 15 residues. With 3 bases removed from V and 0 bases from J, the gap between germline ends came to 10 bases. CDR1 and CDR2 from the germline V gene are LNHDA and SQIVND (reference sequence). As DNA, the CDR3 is TGTGCCAGTAGTATCCGCTACTCTAGCACAGATACGCAGTATTTT. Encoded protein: CASSIRYSSTDTQYF.

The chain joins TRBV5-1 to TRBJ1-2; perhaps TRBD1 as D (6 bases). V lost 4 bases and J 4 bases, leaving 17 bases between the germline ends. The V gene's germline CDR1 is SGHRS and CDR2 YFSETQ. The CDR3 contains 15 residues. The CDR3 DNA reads TGCGCCAGCAGCGCGACAGCTGGGACACCCTATGGCTACACCTTC. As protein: CASSATAGTPYGYTF.